This T cell receptor (beta chain) was sequenced during a study of graft-versus-host responses after intestinal transplantation. This clone appeared a few times. Its antigen remains unidentified. TCRdb's table, derived via immunoSEQ multiplex PCR, lists solely in-frame clones and lacks some. The table shows about 83,000 clones, with about 89% occurring only once. The CDR3 sequence is 16 residues long. Germline-derived CDR1 and CDR2 are ENHRY and SYGVKD. The trim removed 2 bases at V and 3 bases at J, leaving 10 bases unmatched. The chain links TRBV10-3 to TRBJ2-7; 7 positions match TRBD2. The TCR originated in a human donor who received an intestinal transplant. The sample here was unstimulated CD4+ T cells sorted from spleen or lymph node cells, taken before intestinal transplant. The CDR3 nucleotides are TGTGCCATCAGTGAGGGCGGGACTACAGCCCACTACGAGCAGTACTTC. As protein: CAISEGGTTAHYEQYF.